Presented here are 31 T cell receptor beta chains from one specimen sequenced in a study of blood T cell repertoires in COVID-19. Sequencing was performed with immunoSEQ multiplex PCR; in TCRdb, only in-frame clones are kept and a portion is missing. This repertoire shows approximately 190,000 clones, around 83% found once; its top ten account for around 25%. The sample consisted of PBMCs or T cells enriched from blood (not recorded which). Receptors originate from a woman between 40 and 50 years old in a cohort exposed to, infected with or recovered from COVID-19 (not recorded which).

This clone showed up just a few times. This chain uses TRBV5-1 with TRBJ1-5, with 9 bases matching TRBD1. Trimming took 3 bases from V and 8 from J; bases not matched to a gene: 6. The CDR3 is 14 residues long. CDR1 and CDR2 (germline): SGHRS, YFSETQ. This CDR3 reads CASSWEGQGEPQHF. The CDR3 bases are TGCGCCAGCAGCTGGGAGGGACAGGGTGAGCCCCAGCATTTT. The full variable domain, rest sourced from reference TRBV5-1 and TRBJ1-5, is KAGVTQTPRYLIKTRGQQVTLSCSPISGHRSVSWYQQTPGQGLQFLFEYFSETQRNKGNFPGRFSGRQFSNSRSEMNVSTLELGDSALYLCASSWEGQGEPQHFGDGTRLSIL.

This CDR3 is CASSPRQGNYGYTF. CDR3 DNA sequence: TGTGCCAGCAGCCCCAGACAGGGTAACTATGGCTACACCTTC. The rearrangement links TRBV7-9 to TRBJ1-2, with 7 positions matching TRBD1. After removal of 5 bases from V and 1 base from J, the junction contained 4 bases not matched to a gene. Germline CDR1 reads SEHNR; CDR2 reads FQNEAQ (reference sequence). The CDR3 has 14 amino acids.

V is TRBV11-2 and J is TRBJ2-1; 9 bases map to TRBD1. Per the germline V gene, CDR1 is SGHAT and CDR2 is FQNNGV. V was pared by 2 bases and J by 3 bases, with 5 bases of the junction left unmatched. There are 16 residues in the CDR3. The CDR3 DNA reads TGTGCCAGCAGCTTATACGGGACAGGGTACTACAATGAGCAGTTCTTC. This encodes CASSLYGTGYYNEQFF.

The V gene is TRBV7-8, the J gene TRBJ2-3; no definite D call. V was shortened by 5 bases and J by 2 bases, with 8 bases between the two germline ends. Germline CDR1 is SGHVS and CDR2 is FQNEAQ. The CDR3 is made up of 13 amino acids. In DNA form, the CDR3 reads TGTGCCAGCAGCCCCCGACACACAGATACGCAGTATTTT. It specifies CASSPRHTDTQYF. Complete variable domain (other parts from reference TRBV7-8 and TRBJ2-3): GAGVSQSPRYKVAKRGQDVALRCDPISGHVSLFWYQQALGQGPEFLTYFQNEAQLDKSGLPSDRFFAERPEGSVSTLKIQRTQQEDSAVYLCASSPRHTDTQYFGPGTRLTVL.

This clone came up once. CDR3 bases: TGTGCCAGTAGTATTCAGGCAGGGGGCCCTTTGGGCTATGGCTACACCTTC. Residues: CASSIQAGGPLGYGYTF. This rearrangement joins TRBV19 to TRBJ1-2, with 8 positions matching TRBD1. The CDR3 runs 17 residues. Trimming removed 3 bases from V and 4 bases from J; junction bases left unmatched: 13. In germline, CDR1 is LNHDA, CDR2 SQIVND (reference sequence).

V and J are TRBV12-3 or TRBV12-4 and TRBJ2-1, with 9 bases matching TRBD1. The CDR3 covers 12 residues. J was trimmed by 7 bases and V by 7 bases; bases with no gene match: 2. CDR3 protein: CASTTGGNEQFF. DNA of the CDR3: TGTGCCAGCACGACAGGGGGGAATGAGCAGTTCTTC.

The chain employs TRBV19 and TRBJ1-2, with unresolved D. Germline V gives CDR1 LNHDA, CDR2 SQIVND (reference sequence). This CDR3 comprises 12 residues. V was pared by 6 bases and J by 4 bases, with 9 bases between. Here the CDR3 DNA reads TGTGCCAGTAGCCCTGACACCTATGGCTACACCTTC. It translates to CASSPDTYGYTF.

The CDR3 DNA is TGTGCCAGCACCAATAACCCCGGGACAGGGGGTGACACTGAAGCTTTCTTT. This sequence encodes CASTNNPGTGGDTEAFF. The rearrangement links TRBV9 to TRBJ1-1; TRBD1 aligns across 11 bases. Germline V gene data show CDR1 as SGDLS and CDR2 as YYNGEE. The CDR3 spans 17 residues. The ends lost 6 bases at V and 3 bases at J; junction bases unmatched: 13.

Worth noting for this clone: Other DNA sequences within the sample encode an identical CDR3. This chain links TRBV28 with TRBJ1-2; TRBD1 is a possible D gene (5 bases). Per germline, CDR1 MDHEN and CDR2 SYDVKM. V was trimmed by 2 bases and J by 5 bases, leaving 6 bases between them. The CDR3 loop spans 12 amino acids. The CDR3 nucleotides are TGTGCCAGCAGTTTAAGGGGTTATGGCTACACCTTC. Amino acids: CASSLRGYGYTF.

The gene calls are TRBV5-1 and TRBJ2-3, with 9 bases identical to TRBD1. Looked up from germline, CDR1 is SGHRS and CDR2 is YFSETQ. V lost 0 bases and J lost 2; bases outside the gene matches: 10. This CDR3 has 18 amino acids. CDR3 loop: CASSLARGGTGLTDTQYF. CDR3 in DNA: TGCGCCAGCAGCTTGGCCAGAGGGGGGACAGGGCTCACAGATACGCAGTATTTT.

The chain employs TRBV6-2 or TRBV6-3 and TRBJ1-5; D gene uncertain. Trimming removed 0 bases from V and 2 bases from J, with 11 bases in between. This CDR3 is built from 16 residues. CDR1 is MNHEY, CDR2 SVGEGT, per germline. CDR3 loop: CASSYSGGLGNQPQHF. The CDR3 region has the DNA TGTGCCAGCAGTTACTCTGGAGGACTAGGCAATCAGCCCCAGCATTTT.

This chain connects TRBV28 to TRBJ1-6; 7 positions agree with TRBD1. Trimming cost V 2 bases and J 7 bases; bases outside gene matches: 2. Germline V gives CDR1 MDHEN, CDR2 SYDVKM. CDR3 length equals 14 residues. The CDR3 loop is CASSLPRGNSPLHF. CDR3 bases: TGTGCCAGCAGTTTACCCAGGGGGAATTCACCCCTCCACTTT.

The chain joins TRBV27 to TRBJ1-2; TRBD1 matches at 7 bases. The CDR3 sequence is 15 residues long. Trimming at V came to 3 bases and at J to 3 bases, leaving 7 bases not matched to a gene. Germline V CDR1 and CDR2: MNHEY, SMNVEV (reference sequence). CDR3 sequence reads: CASSLVGGPYYGYTF. CDR3 sequence (DNA): TGTGCCAGCAGTTTGGTAGGGGGCCCTTACTATGGCTACACCTTC.

The V gene is TRBV5-1, the J gene TRBJ2-7; 10 bases align to TRBD1. J lost 3 bases, V lost 1 base, and 7 bases had no gene match. This CDR3 has 16 residues. Germline loops: CDR1 SGHRS, CDR2 YFSETQ. DNA for the CDR3: TGCGCCAGCAGCTTGTGGGGGACAGGGGACTTCTACGAGCAGTACTTC. Translation gives CASSLWGTGDFYEQYF.

This sequence joins TRBV4-1 and TRBJ1-4, with unresolved D. CDR3 length: 13 amino acids. CDR1 and CDR2 (germline): MGHRA, YSYEKL. The ends were cut back, 2 bases at V and 8 bases at J, with 9 bases in the middle. CDR3 sequence reads: CASSQIIREKLFF. As DNA, the CDR3 is TGCGCCAGCAGCCAAATCATTCGGGAAAAACTGTTTTTT.

This clone was seen a single time. The chain recombines TRBV5-1 with TRBJ2-5; a possible D gene is TRBD2 (6 bases). V was cut by 4 bases and J by 2 bases, with 12 bases left in between. CDR3 length: 14 residues. Germline-derived CDR1 and CDR2 are SGHRS and YFSETQ. CDR3: CASSPPRGQETQYF. The CDR3 bases are TGCGCCAGCAGCCCCCCTCGGGGGCAAGAGACCCAGTACTTC.

This sequence joins TRBV4-2 and TRBJ2-7, with TRBD2 matching 7 bases. CDR3 size: 17 residues. Germline V CDR1 and CDR2: LGHNA, YNFKEQ. The ends lost 0 bases at V and 1 base at J; junction bases unmatched: 9. The CDR3 here is CASSQDLAGDFSYEQYF. CDR3 DNA sequence: TGTGCCAGCAGCCAAGACCTGGCGGGAGACTTTTCCTACGAGCAGTACTTC.

The V gene is TRBV29-1, the J gene TRBJ1-2, with a possible D match to TRBD1 (5 bases). The germline CDR1 and CDR2 sequences are SQVTM and ANQGSEA. This CDR3 has 14 amino acids. The V end was cut by 2 bases, the J end by 5 bases, with 15 bases between. CDR3 DNA sequence: TGCAGCGTTGAACAGGGTGGCAGGGTGTATGGCTACACCTTC. This translates into CSVEQGGRVYGYTF.

In its sample, this clone was seen once. CDR3 region: CASTFRVTSGFTGEQFF. The CDR3 DNA sequence: TGCGCCAGCACCTTTAGGGTTACTAGCGGATTTACAGGTGAGCAGTTCTTC. The rearrangement uses TRBV4-1 and TRBJ2-1; the match to TRBD2 covers 8 bases. The CDR3 has 17 amino acids. The J segment lost 9 bases and the V segment lost 7 bases, leaving 20 bases of the junction unmatched. Germline values: CDR1 MGHRA, CDR2 YSYEKL.

The rearrangement links TRBV4-2 to TRBJ2-2, with a possible D match to TRBD1 (5 bases). Per germline, CDR1 LGHNA and CDR2 YNFKEQ. This CDR3 contains 17 residues. The V end was cut by 3 bases, the J end by 1 base, with 15 bases between. This CDR3 reads CASSHGVGQGNTGELFF. CDR3 DNA sequence: TGTGCCAGCAGCCACGGTGTCGGGCAGGGGAACACCGGGGAGCTGTTTTTT.

V gene TRBV7-9 combines with J gene TRBJ1-6, with TRBD1 identical over 7 bases. Germline CDR1 SEHNR, CDR2 FQNEAQ (reference sequence). There are 13 residues in the CDR3. V lost 4 bases and J lost 12; bases outside the gene matches: 6. In nucleotides, the CDR3 is TGTGCCAGCAGCTCACAGGGGTGGGGACCCCTCCACTTT. It yields the protein CASSSQGWGPLHF.

This sequence joins TRBV5-1 and TRBJ2-7; possibly TRBD2 for D (6 bases). Germline loops: CDR1 SGHRS, CDR2 YFSETQ. V was shortened by 0 bases and J by 2 bases, with 9 bases between the two germline ends. CDR3 size: 14 residues. The CDR3 reads CASSLGSGAYEQYF. The CDR3 region has the DNA TGCGCCAGCAGCTTGGGTAGCGGAGCCTACGAGCAGTACTTC. Full variable domain (remainder filled in from reference TRBV5-1 and TRBJ2-7): KAGVTQTPRYLIKTRGQQVTLSCSPISGHRSVSWYQQTPGQGLQFLFEYFSETQRNKGNFPGRFSGRQFSNSRSEMNVSTLELGDSALYLCASSLGSGAYEQYFGPGTRLTVT.

V is TRBV10-3 and J is TRBJ1-3; maybe TRBD1 (5 bases). This CDR3 comprises 15 residues. Trimming stripped 0 bases from V and 3 bases from J, with 9 bases between. Germline V gene lookup returns CDR1 ENHRY and CDR2 SYGVKD. The CDR3 DNA reads as TGTGCCATCAGTGAGTCGAGGCAGGGTGGAAACACCATATATTTT. It is translated as CAISESRQGGNTIYF.

The chain joins TRBV6-5 to TRBJ1-4, with D possibly matching TRBD1 (6 bases). V dropped 11 bases and J dropped 10 bases, with 17 bases sitting between them. In germline, CDR1 is MNHEY, CDR2 SVGAGI. The CDR3 spans 12 residues. This CDR3 is CASRQEEGKLFF. CDR3 DNA: TGTGCCTCCCGACAGGAGGAAGGAAAACTGTTTTTT.

The chain is built from TRBV7-2 and TRBJ1-4; TRBD1 might be the D (6 bases). The CDR3 consists of 14 residues. V shed 2 bases and J shed 5 bases, with 9 bases lying between them. CDR1 and CDR2 (germline): SGHTA, FQGNSA. The CDR3, as DNA: TGTGCCAGCAGCTTAAGGCAGGGGAATGAAAAACTGTTTTTT. It specifies CASSLRQGNEKLFF.

This rearrangement joins TRBV2 to TRBJ1-2; 8 bases are shared with TRBD1. There are 13 residues in the CDR3. V dropped 7 bases and J dropped 12; count of bases not matched to a gene: 13. Germline V CDR1 and CDR2: SNHLY, FYNNEI. The CDR3 coding sequence is TGTGCCAGCATTGGGACAGGTCCCACGGGTGACACCTTC. Translating gives CASIGTGPTGDTF. Variable domain in full (rest from reference TRBV2 and TRBJ1-2): EPEVTQTPSHQVTQMGQEVILRCVPISNHLYFYWYRQILGQKVEFLVSFYNNEISEKSEIFDDQFSVERPDGSNFTLKIRSTKLEDSAMYFCASIGTGPTGDTFGSGTRLTVV.

CDR3 coding DNA: TGTGCCAGCAGTTTGACAGGGGAGAGGACCTACGAGCAGTACTTC. Its protein product is CASSLTGERTYEQYF. V and J are TRBV6-2 or TRBV6-3 and TRBJ2-7, with 8 bases that match TRBD1. This CDR3 has 15 amino acids. With V trimmed by 4 bases and J by 2 bases, 7 bases remained unmatched. The germline V gene has CDR1 MNHEY and CDR2 SVGEGT.

In regard to this clone: Other DNA sequences of this sample code for an identical CDR3. This chain connects TRBV7-9 to TRBJ1-5; 7 bases align to TRBD1. Germline lookup yields CDR1 SEHNR and CDR2 FQNEAQ (reference sequence). V dropped 2 bases and J dropped 6; count of bases not matched to a gene: 4. This CDR3 contains 14 residues. The chain's CDR3 is CASSLSGGGQPQHF. The DNA for the CDR3 is TGTGCCAGCAGCTTATCAGGGGGAGGTCAGCCCCAGCATTTT. Looking up the rest from reference TRBV7-9 and TRBJ1-5 gives the full variable domain: DTGVSQNPRHKITKRGQNVTFRCDPISEHNRLYWYRQTLGQGPEFLTYFQNEAQLEKSRLLSDRFSAERPKGSFSTLEIQRTEQGDSAMYLCASSLSGGGQPQHFGDGTRLSIL.

The chain joins TRBV4-2 to TRBJ1-4; 7 positions agree with TRBD1. V shed 4 bases, J shed 6 bases, and the junction held 8 bases outside the gene matches. The CDR3 covers 15 residues. CDR1 LGHNA and CDR2 YNFKEQ come from the germline V gene. CDR3 loop: CASSRPGTAYEKLFF. The CDR3 nucleotides are TGTGCCAGCAGCCGACCCGGGACAGCCTATGAAAAACTGTTTTTT.

This rearrangement joins TRBV5-1 to TRBJ2-5; 10 nucleotides line up with TRBD2. CDR3 length equals 15 residues. Germline V gene sequence: CDR1 SGHRS, CDR2 YFSETQ. Trimming at V came to 4 bases and at J to 5 bases, leaving 8 bases not matched to a gene. CDR3 in amino acids: CASSASGRGSETQYF. The DNA for the CDR3 is TGCGCCAGCAGCGCGAGCGGGAGGGGTAGCGAGACCCAGTACTTC.

V usage is TRBV5-4 and J usage is TRBJ1-2; 10 bases match TRBD1. CDR1 SGHNT and CDR2 YYREEE come from the germline V gene (reference sequence). The trim removed 2 bases at V and 8 bases at J, leaving 18 bases unmatched. The CDR3 spans 18 residues. The CDR3 loop reads CASSFGLRDRGPLGGYTF. The CDR3 coding sequence is TGTGCCAGCAGCTTCGGATTGCGCGACAGGGGGCCTCTAGGAGGCTACACCTTC.